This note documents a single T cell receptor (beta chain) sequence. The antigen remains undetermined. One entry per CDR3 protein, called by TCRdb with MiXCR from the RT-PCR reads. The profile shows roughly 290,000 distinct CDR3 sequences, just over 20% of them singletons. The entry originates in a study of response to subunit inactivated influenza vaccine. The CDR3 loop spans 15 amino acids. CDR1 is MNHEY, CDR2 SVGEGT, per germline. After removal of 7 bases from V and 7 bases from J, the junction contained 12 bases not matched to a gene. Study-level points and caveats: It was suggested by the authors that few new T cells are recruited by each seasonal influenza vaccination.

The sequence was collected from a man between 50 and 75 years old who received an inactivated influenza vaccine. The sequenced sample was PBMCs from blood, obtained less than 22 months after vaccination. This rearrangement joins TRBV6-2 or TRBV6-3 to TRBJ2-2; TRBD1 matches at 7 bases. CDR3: CASKLRGQLGGELFF. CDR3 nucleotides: TGTGCCAGCAAACTTCGGGGACAGCTCGGCGGGGAGCTGTTTTTT.